The present TCR beta chain was sequenced within a study of blood T cell repertoires in COVID-19. Study in general: The United States, Italy and Spain provided the acute and convalescent COVID-19 samples. From T cells, B-cell-depleted T cells, or PBMCs came the material, which was cDNA or gDNA.

Here immunoSEQ multiplex PCR was the method, and the copy in TCRdb shows in-frame clones only, minus some. The repertoire holds about 370,000 clones, with more than 80% as singletons. The sequenced sample consisted of PBMCs or T cells enriched from blood (not recorded which). This clonotype was sampled from a man aged 18-30 years who had recovered from COVID-19.

CDR3 sequence reads: CASSVDRMVAFF. The CDR3, as DNA: TGTGCCAGCAGCGTAGACAGGATGGTCGCTTTCTTT. This chain joins TRBV14 and TRBJ1-1; TRBD1 might be the D (6 bases). Trimming shortened V by 5 bases and J by 11 bases, and 15 bases separated the two germline ends. Per the germline V gene, CDR1 is SGHDN and CDR2 is FVKESK. The CDR3 is 12 amino acids.